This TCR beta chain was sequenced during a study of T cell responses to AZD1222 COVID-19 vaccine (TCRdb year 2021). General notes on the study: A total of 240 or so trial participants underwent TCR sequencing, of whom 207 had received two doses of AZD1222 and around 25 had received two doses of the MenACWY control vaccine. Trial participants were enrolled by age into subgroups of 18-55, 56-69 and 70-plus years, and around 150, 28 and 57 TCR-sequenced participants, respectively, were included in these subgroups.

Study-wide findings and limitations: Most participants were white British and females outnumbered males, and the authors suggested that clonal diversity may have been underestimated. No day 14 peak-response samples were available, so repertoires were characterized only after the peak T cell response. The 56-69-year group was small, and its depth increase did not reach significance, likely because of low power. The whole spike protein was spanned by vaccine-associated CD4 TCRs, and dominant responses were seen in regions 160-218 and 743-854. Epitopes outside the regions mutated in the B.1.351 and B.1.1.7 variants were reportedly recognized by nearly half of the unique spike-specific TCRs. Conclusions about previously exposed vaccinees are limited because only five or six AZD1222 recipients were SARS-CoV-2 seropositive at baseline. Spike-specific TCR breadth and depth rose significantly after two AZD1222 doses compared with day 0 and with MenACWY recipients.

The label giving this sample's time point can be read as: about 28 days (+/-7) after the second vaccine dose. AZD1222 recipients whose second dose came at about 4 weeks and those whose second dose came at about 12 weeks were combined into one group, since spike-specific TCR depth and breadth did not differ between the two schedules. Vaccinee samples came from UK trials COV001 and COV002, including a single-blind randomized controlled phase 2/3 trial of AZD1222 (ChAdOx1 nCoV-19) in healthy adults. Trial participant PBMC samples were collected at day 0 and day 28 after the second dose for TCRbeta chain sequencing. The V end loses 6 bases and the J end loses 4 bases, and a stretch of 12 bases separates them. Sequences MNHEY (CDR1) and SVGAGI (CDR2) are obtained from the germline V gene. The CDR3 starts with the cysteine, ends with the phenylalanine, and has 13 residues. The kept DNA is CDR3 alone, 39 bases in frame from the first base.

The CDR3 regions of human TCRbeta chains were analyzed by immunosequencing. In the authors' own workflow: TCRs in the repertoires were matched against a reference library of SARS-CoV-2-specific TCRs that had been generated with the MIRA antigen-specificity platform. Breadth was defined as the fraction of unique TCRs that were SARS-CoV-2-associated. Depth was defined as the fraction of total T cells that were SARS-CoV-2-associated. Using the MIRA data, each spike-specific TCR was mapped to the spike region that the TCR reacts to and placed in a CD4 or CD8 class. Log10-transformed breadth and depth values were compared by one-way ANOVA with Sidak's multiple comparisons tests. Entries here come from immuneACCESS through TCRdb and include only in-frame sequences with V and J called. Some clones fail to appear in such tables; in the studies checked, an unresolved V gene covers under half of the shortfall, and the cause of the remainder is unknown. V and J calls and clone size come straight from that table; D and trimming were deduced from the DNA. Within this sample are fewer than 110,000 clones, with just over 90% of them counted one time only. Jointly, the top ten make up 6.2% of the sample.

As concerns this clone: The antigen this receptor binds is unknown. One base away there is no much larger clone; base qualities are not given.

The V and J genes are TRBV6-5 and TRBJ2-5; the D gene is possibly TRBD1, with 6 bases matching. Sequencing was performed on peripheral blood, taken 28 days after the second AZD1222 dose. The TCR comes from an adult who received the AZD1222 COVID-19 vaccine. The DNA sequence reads TGTGCCAGCAGCAGAAAAGGGGGAGAGACCCAGTACTTC. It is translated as CASSRKGGETQYF.